This T cell receptor beta chain was sequenced in a study of memory CD4+ T cells and cytomegalovirus serostatus. Here immunoSEQ multiplex PCR was the method, and the copy in TCRdb shows in-frame clones only, minus some. The sample consists of approximately 47,000 clones, 78% of them appearing once. From germline, CDR1 is MNHNS and CDR2 SASEGT. Trimming pared 2 bases from V and 4 bases from J, leaving 14 bases between. The CDR3 has 15 amino acids. The sort gate was single viable CD3+CD4+CD8-CD45RO+ cells for memory CD4+ T cells. The sequenced sample was memory CD4+ T cells from blood. The rearrangement uses TRBV6-1 and TRBJ1-2, with D uncertain. The source of this sequence is an adult in good health and CMV-seronegative. CDR3: CASSESLRKLYGYTF. CDR3 DNA sequence: TGTGCCAGCAGTGAATCGTTGCGGAAGCTCTATGGCTACACCTTC.